These 29 T cell receptor beta chains originate from one sample sequenced in a study of a mutant IDH1 vaccine in newly diagnosed glioma. Time point noted: week 23, last vaccination. Vaccinated patients received 300 ug of mutant IDH1 20-mer peptide per dose, with topical imiquimod. Their target antigens are unknown. Produced via immunoSEQ multiplex PCR; TCRdb's table is partial and in-frame only. Of roughly 51,000 clones in the sample, approximately 78% were seen once. This material consisted of PBMCs, taken from a glioma patient whose treatment included an IDH1 peptide vaccine. The receptors derive from a woman aged 40 to 55 with glioma. Some clones in this sample may be carry-over from other donors' samples.

This chain connects TRBV5-8 to TRBJ2-1; no definite D call. The CDR3 is made up of 17 amino acids. Germline V gene data show CDR1 as SGHTS and CDR2 as YDEGEE. Between the trimmed V and J ends, which lost 0 bases and 6 bases, there was a span of 19 bases. In DNA, the CDR3 is TGTGCCAGCAGCTTGGGAGGCACAGCCTTCACCTTCAATGAGCAGTTCTTC. Its translation is CASSLGGTAFTFNEQFF.

The CDR3 reads CASSIEDGYEQYF. CDR3 sequence (DNA): TGTGCCAGTAGTATAGAGGACGGCTACGAGCAGTACTTC. V gene TRBV19 combines with J gene TRBJ2-7; D gene uncertain. This CDR3 has 13 amino acids. Germline V gene lookup returns CDR1 LNHDA and CDR2 SQIVND (reference sequence). V gave up 0 bases and J gave up 3 bases, with 6 bases separating them.

The CDR3 is CASSPGWGPGGYTF. In DNA, the CDR3 is TGTGCCAGCAGCCCCGGTTGGGGGCCGGGTGGCTACACCTTC. The gene calls are TRBV7-6 and TRBJ1-2; possible D gene TRBD1, 6 bases. Per the germline V gene, CDR1 is SGHVS and CDR2 is FNYEAQ. The CDR3 runs 14 residues. V dropped 5 bases and J dropped 7 bases, with 17 bases sitting between them.

This rearrangement joins TRBV27 to TRBJ2-7; D remains unclear. The CDR3 has 13 amino acids. Per germline, CDR1 MNHEY and CDR2 SMNVEV (reference sequence). V lost 5 bases, J lost 6 bases, and 14 bases lay in between. Here the CDR3 DNA reads TGTGCCAGCAGTATAGGGTTTAGATCCGAGCAGTACTTC. This codes for CASSIGFRSEQYF.

This clone was seen once. The chain combines TRBV15 with TRBJ2-3; 7 bases are shared with TRBD1. The V segment lost 5 bases and the J segment 1 base; nucleotides outside the gene matches: 6. The CDR3 runs to 15 residues. The germline V gene encodes CDR1 LNHNV and CDR2 YYDKDF (reference sequence). Here the CDR3 reads CATSPLQGRTDTQYF. The CDR3 nucleotides are TGTGCCACCAGCCCGTTACAGGGGCGCACAGATACGCAGTATTTT. Full variable domain (rest looked up from reference TRBV15 and TRBJ2-3): DAMVIQNPRYQVTQFGKPVTLSCSQTLNHNVMYWYQQKSSQAPKLLFHYYDKDFNNEADTPDNFQSRRPNTSFCFLDIRSPGLGDTAMYLCATSPLQGRTDTQYFGPGTRLTVL.

This chain uses TRBV10-3 with TRBJ1-2; unclear D gene. From germline, CDR1 is ENHRY and CDR2 SYGVKD. The CDR3 extends over 15 amino acids. V was cut by 3 bases and J by 2 bases, with 13 bases left in between. The CDR3 protein is CAISEGLVSNYGYTF. The CDR3 DNA is TGTGCCATCAGTGAAGGGTTGGTGTCAAACTATGGCTACACCTTC.

This sequence joins TRBV20-1 and TRBJ1-4; D is unclear. The CDR3 is 10 amino acids. V was shortened by 2 bases and J by 7 bases, with 2 bases between the two germline ends. Germline CDR1 and CDR2: DFQATT and SNEGSKA (reference sequence). The DNA of the CDR3 is TGCAGTGCTAGAAGTGAAAAACTGTTTTTT. Protein product: CSARSEKLFF.

The rearrangement joins TRBV29-1 to TRBJ2-3, with 8 bases lining up with TRBD2. The germline gives CDR1 SQVTM, CDR2 ANQGSEA. The J segment lost 2 bases and the V segment lost 1 base, leaving 5 bases of the junction unmatched. The CDR3 runs 15 residues. The CDR3 nucleotides read TGCAGCGTTGAAGGTAGCGGGGAGATCACAGATACGCAGTATTTT. It specifies CSVEGSGEITDTQYF.

V gene TRBV2 combines with J gene TRBJ2-7, with 9 bases matching TRBD1. Germline values: CDR1 SNHLY, CDR2 FYNNEI. The CDR3 sequence is 14 residues long. V was clipped by 8 bases and J by 1 base; unmatched bases: 6. For the CDR3, the DNA is TGTGCCAGCCGGGACAGGGAAACATCCTACGAGCAGTACTTC. It translates to CASRDRETSYEQYF.

Written as DNA, the CDR3 is TGTGCCAGTAAGGACAGGGGAGATAATGGCTACACCTTC. Amino acids: CASKDRGDNGYTF. This chain joins TRBV19 and TRBJ1-2; 9 bases align to TRBD1. The CDR3 spans 13 residues. Germline V gene data show CDR1 as LNHDA and CDR2 as SQIVND (reference sequence). J lost 6 bases, V lost 7 bases, and 6 bases had no gene match.

This rearrangement joins TRBV2 to TRBJ1-5; unclear D gene. V lost 6 bases, J lost 11 bases, and 14 bases lay in between. The CDR3 contains 12 residues. CDR1 and CDR2 from the germline V gene are SNHLY and FYNNEI. CDR3 DNA sequence: TGTGCCAGCAGCGAGGCTCCCCCGACCCAGCATTTT. This codes for CASSEAPPTQHF.

V gene TRBV18 combines with J gene TRBJ1-1, with a weak D call TRBD1 (5 bases). Trimming took off 4 bases at V and 0 bases at J, with 9 bases between the two ends. Germline assignment: CDR1 KGHSH and CDR2 LQKENI. This CDR3 contains 14 residues. In nucleotides, the CDR3 is TGTGCCAGCTCACAGACAGACATGAACACTGAAGCTTTCTTT. Translated: CASSQTDMNTEAFF.

The table lists this clone with a count of one. The chain recombines TRBV18 with TRBJ2-3, with D perhaps assigned TRBD1 or TRBD2 (6 bases each). V lost 6 bases and J lost 0, with 19 bases in between. CDR1 KGHSH and CDR2 LQKENI come from the germline V gene. This CDR3 has 17 residues. In DNA form, the CDR3 reads TGTGCCAGCTCTCACGGGGCCCCGGGGGCTAGCACAGATACGCAGTATTTT. The encoded protein is CASSHGAPGASTDTQYF.

The rearrangement links TRBV5-8 to TRBJ1-1, with a possible D match to TRBD1 (5 bases). The CDR3 is made up of 15 amino acids. From germline, CDR1 is SGHTS and CDR2 YDEGEE. Trimming cost V 0 bases and J 1 base, with 10 bases left between them. As DNA, the CDR3 is TGTGCCAGCAGCTTGGTTCCAGGGACGAACACTGAAGCTTTCTTT. Its translation: CASSLVPGTNTEAFF.

This chain uses TRBV10-3 with TRBJ2-3; possible D gene TRBD2, 7 bases. V lost 8 bases, J lost 5 bases, and 17 bases lay in between. This CDR3 comprises 14 residues. Looked up from germline, CDR1 is ENHRY and CDR2 is SYGVKD. Here the CDR3 DNA reads TGTGCCATCGGACTCGGGGGGCCGGGAGATACGCAGTATTTT. Translation gives CAIGLGGPGDTQYF.

This clone occurred once. The chain combines TRBV4-1 with TRBJ1-2; 9 bases line up with TRBD1. The J segment lost 6 bases and the V segment lost 4 bases, leaving 18 bases of the junction unmatched. The CDR3 loop spans 18 amino acids. From germline, CDR1 is MGHRA and CDR2 YSYEKL. CDR3: CASSPGEGPGQGTNGYTF. The DNA of the CDR3 is TGCGCCAGCAGCCCAGGGGAGGGCCCCGGACAGGGGACGAATGGCTACACCTTC.

This clone occurred once. This chain connects TRBV6-5 to TRBJ1-1; TRBD1 aligns across 10 bases. Looked up from germline, CDR1 is MNHEY and CDR2 is SVGAGI. CDR3 length: 15 residues. Trimming removed 0 bases from V and 6 bases from J; junction bases left unmatched: 4. Here the CDR3 DNA reads TGTGCCAGCAGTTACTCTCGACAGGGGGCCTCTGAAGCTTTCTTT. Translating gives CASSYSRQGASEAFF.

This clone was counted a few times. In DNA form, the CDR3 reads TGCAGTCCCAATACGCAGTATTTT. It specifies CSPNTQYF. The chain links TRBV20-1 to TRBJ2-3; the D is unclear. Germline V gives CDR1 DFQATT, CDR2 SNEGSKA (reference sequence). V lost 8 bases and J lost 7, with 4 bases in between. The CDR3 runs 8 residues.

Only a few counts were recorded for this clone. V and J are TRBV4-2 and TRBJ1-6, with TRBD1 matching 7 bases. The CDR3 has 18 residues. The germline gives CDR1 LGHNA, CDR2 YNFKEQ. J gave up 13 bases and V 1 base, and 19 bases lay outside the gene matches. The CDR3 nucleotides read TGTGCCAGCAGCCAAGCCTGGGGGGGACAGATGATGTCTTTTCCCCTCCACTTT. Amino acids: CASSQAWGGQMMSFPLHF.

The chain couples TRBV5-4 to TRBJ1-2; D unresolved. The V gene lost 0 bases and the J gene lost 3 bases, with 15 bases spanning the gap. Germline V lookup: CDR1 SGHNT, CDR2 YYREEE (reference sequence). This CDR3 spans 16 amino acids. The CDR3 DNA follows: TGTGCCAGCAGCTTGGTAGGCCAGCCAAGGGACTATGGCTACACCTTC. This encodes CASSLVGQPRDYGYTF.

The chain couples TRBV15 to TRBJ2-5; D may be TRBD1 or TRBD2 (7 bases each). The CDR3 has 17 amino acids. Trimming pared 5 bases from V and 5 bases from J, leaving 24 bases between. CDR1 and CDR2 from the germline V gene are LNHNV and YYDKDF (reference sequence). The DNA for the CDR3 is TGTGCCACCAGCGGGAGCACTGGGAGGGGGCGAGGGGAGACCCAGTACTTC. Translated, it gives CATSGSTGRGRGETQYF.

The chain employs TRBV27 and TRBJ2-7, with D unresolved. In germline, CDR1 is MNHEY, CDR2 SMNVEV (reference sequence). The CDR3 extends over 11 amino acids. V dropped 4 bases and J dropped 4 bases, with 5 bases sitting between them. In nucleotides, the CDR3 is TGTGCCAGCAGTTCGGTGTACGAGCAGTACTTC. It yields the protein CASSSVYEQYF.

The chain recombines TRBV7-6 with TRBJ1-1, with 7 nucleotides matching TRBD1. Per germline, CDR1 SGHVS and CDR2 FNYEAQ. Germline trimming cut 4 bases from V and 1 base from J; bases unmatched to any gene: 21. The CDR3 is 20 amino acids. The CDR3 DNA follows: TGTGCCAGCAGCTCCCACCCCGAGGGTGTTTACGGGACAGCGAACACTGAAGCTTTCTTT. Its protein product is CASSSHPEGVYGTANTEAFF.

The chain links TRBV6-4 to TRBJ2-1, with 11 positions matching TRBD2. V lost 3 bases, J lost 9 bases, and 7 bases stayed unmatched. The CDR3 sequence is 15 residues long. Germline V gene lookup returns CDR1 MRHNA and CDR2 SNTAGT. The CDR3: CASSELAGGHGEQFF. CDR3 nucleotides: TGTGCCAGCAGTGAATTAGCGGGGGGGCACGGTGAGCAGTTCTTC.

The chain couples TRBV5-8 to TRBJ1-2; D may be TRBD1 (5 bases). The CDR3 length is 13 residues. Germline V gene sequence: CDR1 SGHTS, CDR2 YDEGEE. The ends were cut back, 5 bases at V and 4 bases at J, with 12 bases in the middle. The DNA of the CDR3 is TGTGCCAGCAGGGAAGGGGAGCCCTATGGCTACACCTTC. It translates to CASREGEPYGYTF.

This rearrangement joins TRBV7-6 to TRBJ1-2, with TRBD1 matching over 9 bases. Germline V gene lookup returns CDR1 SGHVS and CDR2 FNYEAQ. CDR3 length equals 14 residues. The junction had 4 bases not matched to a gene; V was cut back by 0 bases and J by 8 bases. The CDR3 DNA sequence: TGTGCCAGCAGCTTAGCGGACAGGGGTGGAGGCTACACCTTC. The encoded protein is CASSLADRGGGYTF.

Only one count was recorded for this clone. This chain connects TRBV9 to TRBJ1-1; D not certain. Germline lookup yields CDR1 SGDLS and CDR2 YYNGEE. The CDR3 contains 14 residues. The V gene lost 0 bases and the J gene lost 3 bases, with 9 bases spanning the gap. CDR3 in amino acids: CASSVGSGYTEAFF. The CDR3 DNA reads as TGTGCCAGCAGCGTAGGAAGTGGGTACACTGAAGCTTTCTTT. The full variable domain, in which reference TRBV9 and TRBJ1-1 provide the parts outside the CDR3, is DSGVTQTPKHLITATGQRVTLRCSPRSGDLSVYWYQQSLDQGLQFLIQYYNGEERAKGNILERFSAQQFPDLHSELNLSSLELGDSALYFCASSVGSGYTEAFFGQGTRLTVV.

This clone has only a few counts. V gene TRBV7-2 combines with J gene TRBJ1-5; no clear D gene. Per germline, CDR1 SGHTA and CDR2 FQGNSA. The germline V and J ends were trimmed by 0 bases and 2 bases, with 8 bases remaining between them. The CDR3 has 15 residues. CDR3 protein: CASSLAGLGNQPQHF. Here the CDR3 DNA reads TGTGCCAGCAGCTTAGCAGGGCTCGGCAATCAGCCCCAGCATTTT.

The rearrangement joins TRBV6-5 to TRBJ1-4; D gene ambiguous. This CDR3 contains 15 residues. Trimming cost V 0 bases and J 9 bases, with 14 bases left between them. Germline V gene lookup returns CDR1 MNHEY and CDR2 SVGAGI. The CDR3, as DNA: TGTGCCAGCAGTTACTCTGCAGGCCCCAACAAAAAACTGTTTTTT. Its protein product is CASSYSAGPNKKLFF.